Listed below are T cell receptor beta chains from one sample, sequenced in a study of beta chain features in type 1 diabetes. Only in-frame clones appear in the TCRdb table, and some are missing; sequencing was by immunoSEQ multiplex PCR. The sample lists about 290,000 clones; 7.5% to 9.5% were seen once. The sample consisted of central memory CD4+ T cells from blood. The receptors here all came from a woman younger than 30 in good health. CDR3s include the opening cysteine and the closing phenylalanine or tryptophan. The D gene is left open where the match is weak. The size entry is marked missing in some rows and otherwise reads once, few, many or a size class.

j_gene | v_gene | abundance | d_gene | CDR3aa | CDR3nt
TRBJ1-2 | TRBV5-6 | many | - | CASSLAGNYGYTF | TGTGCCAGCAGCTTGGCAGGGAATTATGGCTACACCTTC
TRBJ2-1 | TRBV7-3 | - | TRBD1 | CASSPGGTGLHNEQFF | TGTGCCAGCAGCCCTGGTGGGACAGGGCTCCACAATGAGCAGTTCTTC
TRBJ2-3 | TRBV25-1 | few | - | CASGKEGFGMDTQYF | TGTGCCAGCGGGAAGGAAGGGTTTGGGATGGATACGCAGTATTTT
TRBJ2-1 | TRBV5-6 | few | - | CASSRGTGIAQGYEQFF | TGTGCCAGCAGCAGGGGGACTGGGATAGCGCAAGGCTATGAGCAGTTCTTC
TRBJ1-2 | TRBV7-3 | - | - | CASSPLTVSYGYTF | TGTGCCAGCAGCCCACTGACAGTTTCGTATGGCTACACCTTC
TRBJ1-1 | TRBV30 | once | - | CAWRAPRGVIAEAFF | TGTGCCTGGAGGGCCCCGCGGGGGGTTATAGCTGAAGCTTTCTTT
TRBJ2-5 | TRBV9 | many | - | CASSVAEGFGTQYF | TGTGCCAGCAGCGTTGCGGAGGGATTCGGGACCCAGTACTTC
TRBJ1-4 | TRBV29-1 | few | - | CSVRPGGQGEKLFF | TGCAGCGTCCGACCCGGGGGGCAAGGGGAAAAACTGTTTTTT
TRBJ2-1 | TRBV10-3 | many | TRBD1 | CAISGGTGGRNEQFF | TGTGCCATCAGTGGCGGGACAGGGGGCAGGAATGAGCAGTTCTTC
TRBJ1-2 | TRBV13 | few | TRBD1 | CASSSGQGDGYTF | TGTGCCAGCAGCAGCGGACAGGGGGATGGCTACACCTTC
TRBJ1-1 | TRBV4-1 | - | - | CASSAPTMRSEAFF | TGCGCCAGCAGCGCCCCAACCATGCGGAGTGAAGCTTTCTTT
TRBJ1-1 | TRBV19 | many | - | CASSMNAEAFF | TGTGCCAGTAGTATGAACGCTGAAGCTTTCTTT
TRBJ2-1 | TRBV27 | - | TRBD1 | CASSSPGRRTGAYNEQFF | TGTGCCAGCAGTTCCCCTGGACGCAGGACAGGGGCTTACAATGAGCAGTTCTTC
TRBJ2-3 | TRBV18 | - | TRBD2 | CASSPGSGVGRADTQYF | TGTGCCAGCTCACCAGGAAGCGGGGTGGGGCGTGCAGATACGCAGTATTTT
TRBJ1-2 | TRBV14 | - | - | CASSHTRAYGYTF | TGTGCCAGCAGCCACACCAGGGCCTATGGCTACACCTTC
TRBJ1-4 | TRBV7-6 | - | - | CASSPLDSNEKLFF | TGTGCCAGCAGCCCCCTGGACAGTAATGAAAAACTGTTTTTT
TRBJ2-2 | TRBV25-1 | - | - | CASSELVNTGELFF | TGTGCCAGCAGTGAATTGGTGAACACCGGGGAGCTGTTTTTT
TRBJ2-5 | TRBV14 | - | - | CASSQSWYQETQYF | TGTGCCAGCAGTCAGAGCTGGTACCAAGAGACCCAGTACTTC